This T cell receptor (beta chain) is drawn from a study of blood T cell repertoires in COVID-19. The overall study: There were acute and convalescent COVID-19 samples, and they came from the United States, Italy and Spain. T cells, B-cell-depleted T cells, or PBMCs supplied cDNA or gDNA.

Original handling: Quantification of nucleated cells was approximated via reference gene primer amplification. Some clones are missing from TCRdb's copy, which holds only in-frame ones; the method was immunoSEQ multiplex PCR. D and trimming were read from the DNA, whereas the V and J calls and clone size are those reported in that table. The repertoire holds hundreds of thousands of clones, with 65% to 85% as singletons. From germline, CDR1 is SEHNR and CDR2 FQNEAQ (reference sequence). The CDR3 spans 15 residues. V shed 7 bases and J shed 6 bases, with 18 bases lying between them. The J gene is TRBJ1-4, the V gene TRBV7-9, with D unclear. Sample: peripheral blood. This receptor was identified in a woman of 80 years or more with acute or convalescent COVID-19. The CDR3: CASTPAGTAHEKLFF. The DNA for the CDR3 is TGTGCCAGCACTCCTGCGGGAACAGCCCATGAAAAACTGTTTTTT.